This section outlines one TCR beta chain sequence together with its context. The entry originates in a study of cytomegalovirus exposure and HLA in healthy donors. Vbeta (60) and Jbeta (13) primers were used in the PCR. Method: immunoSEQ multiplex PCR; TCRdb's copy keeps in-frame clones and lacks some. In the table there are fewer than 120,000 clones, 65% to 80% of which are singletons. The sequencing sample was made of PBMCs. This TCR came from a woman aged 60-70 years in good health and CMV-seropositive.

For the CDR3, the DNA is TGTGCCAGCAGTTACTCGGCGGGAGTCCTTCGCAATGAGCAGTTCTTC. It translates to CASSYSAGVLRNEQFF. The chain has TRBV6-5 and TRBJ2-1; 7 bases align to TRBD2. This CDR3 region has 16 residues. The V gene's germline CDR1 is MNHEY and CDR2 SVGAGI. Trimming removed 0 bases from V and 6 bases from J; junction bases left unmatched: 8.